Below are 26 T cell receptor beta chains sequenced from a single sample in a study of blood T cell repertoires in COVID-19. Clones were sequenced by immunoSEQ multiplex PCR, and TCRdb holds only the in-frame ones, with some missing. This sample carries some 320,000 clones, about nine tenths of them seen once, and the ten largest clones take about 5%. Source material: PBMCs or T cells enriched from blood (not recorded which). These receptors came from a man aged 60 to 69 who had recovered from COVID-19.

The chain is built from TRBV10-2 and TRBJ2-3, with D maybe TRBD1 (5 bases). Germline CDR1 reads WSHSY; CDR2 reads SAAADI. The V end lost 3 bases, the J end lost 3 bases, and 10 bases lay between the germline ends. The CDR3 totals 14 residues. CDR3 sequence: CASSDRVGTDTQYF. Written as DNA, the CDR3 is TGCGCCAGCAGTGACAGGGTCGGGACAGATACGCAGTATTTT.

The chain carries TRBV7-9 and TRBJ1-5; TRBD1 matches 9 bases. The V gene end was trimmed by 5 bases and the J gene end by 7 bases; junction bases not matched to a gene: 6. Germline V CDR1 and CDR2: SEHNR, FQNEAQ (reference sequence). The CDR3 has 14 amino acids. The CDR3 here is CASSLTGGGQPQHF. In nucleotides, the CDR3 is TGTGCCAGCAGCCTCACAGGGGGCGGGCAGCCCCAGCATTTT.

The gene calls are TRBV18 and TRBJ2-4, with TRBD1 identical over 9 bases. After removal of 4 bases from V and 7 bases from J, the junction contained 8 bases not matched to a gene. Per germline, CDR1 KGHSH and CDR2 LQKENI. The CDR3 runs to 15 residues. The CDR3 nucleotides read TGTGCCAGCTCACGCGGGCCGGGACAGGGTAACATTCAGTACTTC. As protein: CASSRGPGQGNIQYF.

The rearrangement links TRBV19 to TRBJ2-1, with 13 bases identical to TRBD2. V shed 1 base and J 1 base; nucleotides not matched to a gene: 4. Looked up from germline, CDR1 is LNHDA and CDR2 is SQIVND (reference sequence). The CDR3 is 18 amino acids. This CDR3 is CASSIALAGGQSYNEQFF. In DNA, the CDR3 is TGTGCCAGTAGTATAGCACTAGCGGGAGGGCAATCCTACAATGAGCAGTTCTTC.

This clone was counted once. This chain connects TRBV20-1 to TRBJ2-5, with D maybe TRBD1 (6 bases). Trimming stripped 8 bases from V and 3 bases from J, with 10 bases between. The CDR3 has 11 amino acids. Germline V lookup: CDR1 DFQATT, CDR2 SNEGSKA (reference sequence). The CDR3 bases are TGCAGTTCGGACAGAAAAGAGACCCAGTACTTC. Its protein product is CSSDRKETQYF.

The chain couples TRBV29-1 to TRBJ1-1, with a possible D match to TRBD1 (6 bases). With 4 bases removed from V and 4 bases from J, the gap between germline ends came to 13 bases. Germline lookup yields CDR1 SQVTM and CDR2 ANQGSEA. This CDR3 region has 13 residues. CDR3 coding DNA: TGCAGCGTTGCTTACAGGGAGGGCACTGAAGCTTTCTTT. It codes for CSVAYREGTEAFF.

The chain employs TRBV5-1 and TRBJ1-1, with 10 bases matching TRBD1. Germline CDR1 reads SGHRS; CDR2 reads YFSETQ. The ends lost 0 bases at V and 1 base at J; junction bases unmatched: 3. The CDR3 is made up of 16 amino acids. The DNA for the CDR3 is TGCGCCAGCAGCTTGGGACAGGGGGCGCGGAACACTGAAGCTTTCTTT. The encoded protein is CASSLGQGARNTEAFF. The variable domain in full, completed from reference TRBV5-1 and TRBJ1-1, reads KAGVTQTPRYLIKTRGQQVTLSCSPISGHRSVSWYQQTPGQGLQFLFEYFSETQRNKGNFPGRFSGRQFSNSRSEMNVSTLELGDSALYLCASSLGQGARNTEAFFGQGTRLTVV.

The chain combines TRBV11-3 with TRBJ2-1; D is unclear. The CDR3 is 12 residues long. V dropped 0 bases and J dropped 10 bases, with 7 bases sitting between them. Germline-derived CDR1 and CDR2 are SGHNT and YENEEA. The CDR3, as DNA: TGTGCCAGCAGCTTAGATAACAGCGAGCAGTTCTTC. Protein sequence: CASSLDNSEQFF.

This rearrangement joins TRBV7-3 to TRBJ2-3; no clear D gene. Germline CDR1 reads SGHTA; CDR2 reads FQGTGA. Deletions cut 3 bases from V and 2 bases from J, with 6 bases between. The CDR3 covers 13 residues. This CDR3 reads CASSFQVTDTQYF. CDR3 DNA sequence: TGTGCCAGCAGCTTTCAGGTCACAGATACGCAGTATTTT.

The gene calls are TRBV27 and TRBJ2-1; 10 bases are shared with TRBD1. V was pared by 6 bases and J by 7 bases, with 6 bases of the junction left unmatched. The germline CDR1 and CDR2 sequences are MNHEY and SMNVEV (reference sequence). The CDR3 length is 14 residues. This chain's CDR3 is CASSLDRGRNEQFF. CDR3 sequence (DNA): TGTGCCAGCAGCTTGGACAGGGGGAGGAATGAGCAGTTCTTC.

This chain joins TRBV5-1 and TRBJ2-1; TRBD2 agrees at 11 bases. The V segment lost 3 bases and the J segment 6 bases; nucleotides outside the gene matches: 5. Germline loops: CDR1 SGHRS, CDR2 YFSETQ. The CDR3 sequence is 15 residues long. Written as DNA, the CDR3 is TGCGCCAGCAGCTCCCTAGCGGGAGGTTTCAATGAGCAGTTCTTC. This codes for CASSSLAGGFNEQFF.

The V gene is TRBV21-1, the J gene TRBJ2-7; the D call of TRBD1 is as the table states it, not checked on the DNA. TRBV21-1 is noted as a pseudogene. The CDR3 spans 16 residues. CDR3 nucleotide sequence: TGTGCCGTGCCTATGATGGGACAGGGGGCCTCTTTCGAGCAGTACTTC. Encoded protein: CAVPMMGQGASFEQYF.

The J gene is TRBJ2-7, the V gene TRBV24-1, with 10 bases that match TRBD1. Trimming cost V 2 bases and J 2 bases; bases outside gene matches: 5. There are 16 residues in the CDR3. Germline V gives CDR1 KGHDR, CDR2 SFDVKD. CDR3 sequence (DNA): TGTGCCACCAGTGATTCGAGACAGGGGGCGCCCTACGAGCAGTACTTC. It specifies CATSDSRQGAPYEQYF.

This chain links TRBV9 with TRBJ1-2; D perhaps matches TRBD1 (5 bases). Deletions cut 0 bases from V and 0 bases from J, with 9 bases between. Germline values: CDR1 SGDLS, CDR2 YYNGEE. The CDR3 totals 15 residues. CDR3 amino acids: CASSVVGGANYGYTF. CDR3 sequence (DNA): TGTGCCAGCAGCGTAGTGGGGGGAGCTAACTATGGCTACACCTTC.

This clone came up a few times. The rearrangement links TRBV7-8 to TRBJ2-7, with D tentatively TRBD1 (5 bases). CDR3 length: 14 residues. CDR1 is SGHVS, CDR2 FQNEAQ, per germline. Trimming shortened V by 5 bases and J by 3 bases, and 14 bases separated the two germline ends. The CDR3 region is CASSPTVTLYEQYF. The CDR3 bases are TGTGCCAGCAGCCCGACAGTGACCCTCTACGAGCAGTACTTC.

The chain combines TRBV3-1 (or the pseudogene TRBV3-2) with TRBJ2-3, with D perhaps TRBD2 (6 bases). The CDR3 has 15 residues. CDR1 and CDR2 (germline): LGHDT, YNNKEL (reference sequence). The V and J ends lost 1 base and 3 bases respectively, with 11 bases between them. CDR3 region: CASSQAWGRTDTQYF. The CDR3 bases are TGTGCCAGCAGCCAAGCCTGGGGGAGGACAGATACGCAGTATTTT.

The V call is TRBV3-1 (or the pseudogene TRBV3-2), the J call TRBJ1-4; 12 bases align to TRBD1. The germline V gene has CDR1 LGHDT and CDR2 YNNKEL (reference sequence). The V gene end was trimmed by 4 bases and the J gene end by 3 bases; junction bases not matched to a gene: 6. The CDR3 totals 17 residues. CDR3 residues: CASSPGGQGASNEKLFF. DNA for the CDR3: TGTGCCAGCAGCCCGGGGGGACAGGGGGCTTCTAATGAAAAACTGTTTTTT.

This chain uses TRBV7-2 with TRBJ2-7; TRBD1 is a possible D gene (5 bases). The germline V and J ends were trimmed by 1 base and 2 bases, with 15 bases remaining between them. CDR3 length equals 16 residues. Germline assignment: CDR1 SGHTA and CDR2 FQGNSA. The CDR3 loop reads CASSLGGGSTPYEQYF. The DNA of the CDR3 is TGTGCCAGCAGCTTAGGGGGCGGCTCGACCCCCTACGAGCAGTACTTC.

The chain is built from TRBV19 and TRBJ1-1; D is unclear. V shed 5 bases and J shed 3 bases, with 13 bases lying between them. This CDR3 has 14 residues. Germline CDR1 LNHDA, CDR2 SQIVND (reference sequence). This CDR3 is CASSSATRHTEAFF. For the CDR3, the DNA is TGTGCCAGTAGTTCTGCGACACGACACACTGAAGCTTTCTTT.

V and J are TRBV3-1 (or the pseudogene TRBV3-2) and TRBJ1-5, with TRBD1 as a possible D gene (5 bases). This CDR3 is built from 16 residues. Trimming shortened V by 0 bases and J by 0 bases, and 9 bases separated the two germline ends. Looked up from germline, CDR1 is LGHDT and CDR2 is YNNKEL (reference sequence). The chain's CDR3 is CASSQDTGHSNQPQHF. The CDR3 coding sequence is TGTGCCAGCAGCCAAGATACAGGCCATAGCAATCAGCCCCAGCATTTT.

The chain joins TRBV5-4 to TRBJ2-3, with a tentative D call TRBD1 (6 bases). CDR1 is SGHNT, CDR2 YYREEE, per germline (reference sequence). V was trimmed by 5 bases and J by 6 bases, leaving 13 bases between them. The CDR3 sequence is 13 residues long. CDR3 residues: CASSSKTGDTQYF. The CDR3 coding sequence is TGTGCCAGCAGTTCTAAAACAGGGGATACGCAGTATTTT.

The genes are TRBV7-2 and TRBJ1-2; D is unclear. The V gene lost 1 base and the J gene lost 5 bases, with 5 bases spanning the gap. Germline values: CDR1 SGHTA, CDR2 FQGNSA. This CDR3 has 12 amino acids. CDR3 coding DNA: TGTGCCAGCAGCTTAGGCCAGTATGGCTACACCTTC. This sequence encodes CASSLGQYGYTF.

This clone was counted a single time. The chain carries TRBV11-2 and TRBJ2-7, with D unresolved. V gave up 0 bases and J gave up 4 bases, with 7 bases separating them. CDR1 and CDR2 from the germline V gene are SGHAT and FQNNGV. This CDR3 spans 13 amino acids. CDR3 sequence reads: CASSLETNYEQYF. The CDR3 region has the DNA TGTGCCAGCAGCTTAGAGACAAATTACGAGCAGTACTTC.

The DNA of the CDR3 is TGTGCCAGCAGACGCGGGGAGTTGAGTGAAGCTTTCTTT. It encodes CASRRGELSEAFF. The V gene is TRBV25-1, the J gene TRBJ1-1; no clear D. Trimming removed 6 bases at V and 7 bases at J, with 15 bases between. CDR3 length equals 13 residues. Germline values: CDR1 MGHDK, CDR2 SYGVNS.

The CDR3 loop is CASSSQGNYNSPLHF. The CDR3 DNA reads as TGTGCCAGCAGCTCACAGGGAAACTATAATTCACCCCTCCACTTT. The V gene is TRBV7-9, the J gene TRBJ1-6, with D tentatively TRBD1 (6 bases). This CDR3 region has 15 residues. With 4 bases removed from V and 3 bases from J, the gap between germline ends came to 10 bases. Germline V CDR1 and CDR2: SEHNR, FQNEAQ (reference sequence).

The J gene is TRBJ2-1, the V gene TRBV28, with 7 bases fitting TRBD2. The trim removed 5 bases at V and 7 bases at J, leaving 17 bases unmatched. The germline V gene has CDR1 MDHEN and CDR2 SYDVKM. This CDR3 has 17 residues. The CDR3 loop is CASSPLWLASGGNEQFF. DNA for the CDR3: TGTGCCAGCAGTCCCCTTTGGTTGGCTAGCGGAGGTAATGAGCAGTTCTTC.